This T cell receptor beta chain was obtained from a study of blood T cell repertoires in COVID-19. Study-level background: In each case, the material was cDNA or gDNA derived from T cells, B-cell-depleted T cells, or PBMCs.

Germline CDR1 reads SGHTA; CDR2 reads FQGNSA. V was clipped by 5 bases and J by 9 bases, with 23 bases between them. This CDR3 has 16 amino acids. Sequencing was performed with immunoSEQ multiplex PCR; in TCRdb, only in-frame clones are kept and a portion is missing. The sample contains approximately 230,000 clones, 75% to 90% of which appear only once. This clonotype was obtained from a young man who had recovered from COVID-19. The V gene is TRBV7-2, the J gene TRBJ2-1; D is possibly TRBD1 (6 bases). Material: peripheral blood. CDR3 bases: TGTGCCAGCAGCATTACAGGGTTGGCGGTTTACGGTGAGCAGTTCTTC. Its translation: CASSITGLAVYGEQFF.